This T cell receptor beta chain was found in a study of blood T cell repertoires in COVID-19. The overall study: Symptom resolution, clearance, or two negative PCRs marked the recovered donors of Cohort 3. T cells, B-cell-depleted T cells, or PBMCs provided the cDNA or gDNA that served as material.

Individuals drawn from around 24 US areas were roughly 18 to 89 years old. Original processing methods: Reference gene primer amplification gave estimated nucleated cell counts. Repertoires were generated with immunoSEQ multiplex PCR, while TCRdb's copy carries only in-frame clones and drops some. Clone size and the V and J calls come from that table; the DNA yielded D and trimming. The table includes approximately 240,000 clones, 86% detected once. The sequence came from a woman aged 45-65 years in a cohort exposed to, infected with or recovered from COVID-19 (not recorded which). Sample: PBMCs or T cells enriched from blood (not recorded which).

Here the CDR3 reads CASSLEGQNMPLHF. Written as DNA, the CDR3 is TGTGCCAGCAGCTTAGAGGGACAGAACATGCCCCTCCACTTT. The V gene is TRBV7-2, the J gene TRBJ1-6; 7 positions match TRBD1. Per germline, CDR1 SGHTA and CDR2 FQGNSA. V shed 1 base, J shed 13 bases, and the junction held 7 bases outside the gene matches. The CDR3 totals 14 residues.